A single sample gave rise to the 21 T cell receptor beta chains below, sequenced in a study of PD-L1 blockade in urothelial cancer. Stated time point: peripheral blood 6 weeks after treatment start. This table comes from immunoSEQ multiplex PCR, and its TCRdb copy is limited to in-frame clones, with some not included. This sample has tens of thousands of clones; 91% occur once, and the top ten carry less than 8%. Material: PBMCs, obtained around atezolizumab (anti-PD-L1) treatment. These receptors all stem from a man aged 65-85 years with urothelial cancer.

The chain joins TRBV5-1 to TRBJ2-7; TRBD1 matches at 8 bases. The trim removed 0 bases at V and 2 bases at J, leaving 1 base unmatched. The CDR3 has 14 residues. CDR1 and CDR2 from the germline V gene are SGHRS and YFSETQ. CDR3 amino acids: CASSLDRGTYEQYF. DNA for the CDR3: TGCGCCAGCAGCTTGGACAGGGGGACCTACGAGCAGTACTTC.

V gene TRBV28 combines with J gene TRBJ2-7; D possibly corresponds to TRBD2 (6 bases). The V end lost 5 bases, the J end lost 3 bases, and 14 bases lay between the germline ends. The CDR3 is 14 residues long. CDR1 and CDR2 from the germline V gene are MDHEN and SYDVKM. CDR3 protein: CASSAGLPHYEQYF. CDR3 in DNA: TGTGCCAGCAGTGCCGGACTACCCCACTACGAGCAGTACTTC.

The chain links TRBV4-1 to TRBJ2-7; TRBD2 might be the D (5 bases). Germline CDR1 reads MGHRA; CDR2 reads YSYEKL. V was clipped by 1 base and J by 3 bases, with 10 bases between them. This CDR3 spans 14 amino acids. CDR3 region: CASSQAGEGYEQYF. The DNA of the CDR3 is TGCGCCAGCAGCCAAGCAGGTGAGGGCTACGAGCAGTACTTC.

The chain has TRBV28 and TRBJ1-4; 8 bases are a match to TRBD1. Germline V gene lookup returns CDR1 MDHEN and CDR2 SYDVKM. This CDR3 comprises 14 residues. Unmatched junction bases numbered 7, after V lost 6 bases and J lost 7 bases. CDR3 coding DNA: TGTGCCAGCAGGACGACAGGGGCGGCTGAAAAACTGTTTTTT. It codes for CASRTTGAAEKLFF.

This chain links TRBV7-3 with TRBJ2-2; maybe TRBD1 (6 bases). CDR1 and CDR2 (germline): SGHTA, FQGTGA. This CDR3 comprises 12 residues. V shed 4 bases and J shed 8 bases, with 8 bases lying between them. The CDR3 loop is CASSYDRGELFF. The DNA for the CDR3 is TGTGCCAGCAGCTACGACAGGGGGGAGCTGTTTTTT.

The chain joins TRBV7-3 to TRBJ2-3, with unresolved D. Trimming took 5 bases from V and 2 from J, leaving 11 bases between them. The CDR3 is 14 amino acids. Looked up from germline, CDR1 is SGHTA and CDR2 is FQGTGA. The CDR3 DNA follows: TGTGCCAGCAGCCTAAATCTACCCACAGATACGCAGTATTTT. It specifies CASSLNLPTDTQYF. The variable domain in full, with the rest retrieved from reference TRBV7-3 and TRBJ2-3, is GAGVSQTPSNKVTEKGKYVELRCDPISGHTALYWYRQSLGQGPEFLIYFQGTGAADDSGLPNDRFFAVRPEGSVSTLKIQRTERGDSAVYLCASSLNLPTDTQYFGPGTRLTVL.

Only one count was recorded for this clone. J is TRBJ1-5 and V is TRBV28, with TRBD1 matching 7 bases. Germline V lookup: CDR1 MDHEN, CDR2 SYDVKM. Trimming cost V 2 bases and J 7 bases; bases outside gene matches: 17. The CDR3 loop spans 18 amino acids. CDR3 in amino acids: CASSLGRFDAGGYQPQHF. In nucleotides, the CDR3 is TGTGCCAGCAGTTTAGGTCGTTTCGACGCAGGGGGATACCAGCCCCAGCATTTT.

V usage is TRBV5-1 and J usage is TRBJ2-5; D is unclear. Trimming pared 0 bases from V and 2 bases from J, leaving 23 bases between. This CDR3 spans 19 amino acids. CDR1 and CDR2 (germline): SGHRS, YFSETQ. The CDR3 reads CASSLGLRPPLEKQETQYF. The DNA of the CDR3 is TGCGCCAGCAGCTTGGGGTTAAGACCTCCCCTAGAGAAACAAGAGACCCAGTACTTC.

The chain joins TRBV9 to TRBJ2-4; 8 positions match TRBD2. Germline V gene sequence: CDR1 SGDLS, CDR2 YYNGEE. The CDR3 totals 15 residues. V lost 4 bases and J lost 8; bases outside the gene matches: 11. Written as DNA, the CDR3 is TGTGCCAGCAGCCCAACGGGGGGGGCTAGATACATTCAGTACTTC. As protein: CASSPTGGARYIQYF.

V is TRBV28 and J is TRBJ2-1; D is perhaps TRBD2 (7 bases). The CDR3 runs to 14 residues. Trimming took off 8 bases at V and 2 bases at J, with 13 bases between the two ends. Per the germline V gene, CDR1 is MDHEN and CDR2 is SYDVKM. The DNA for the CDR3 is TGTGCCAGCGCTGGGGGGGGGCCCTACAATGAGCAGTTCTTC. As protein: CASAGGGPYNEQFF.

The chain employs TRBV15 and TRBJ2-7, with TRBD2 identical over 10 bases. Trimming at V came to 1 base and at J to 2 bases, leaving 11 bases not matched to a gene. Per the germline V gene, CDR1 is LNHNV and CDR2 is YYDKDF (reference sequence). This CDR3 is 18 amino acids long. In nucleotides, the CDR3 is TGTGCCACCAGCAGAGGCCGACTAGCGGGCGGGGCTACCTACGAGCAGTACTTC. Its protein is CATSRGRLAGGATYEQYF.

This clone was seen a few times. The rearrangement joins TRBV2 to TRBJ1-1; 8 bases are shared with TRBD1. Trimming at V came to 8 bases and at J to 3 bases, leaving 14 bases not matched to a gene. This CDR3 is 16 amino acids long. Germline CDR1 and CDR2: SNHLY and FYNNEI. The CDR3: CASGRGQGGIYTEAFF. The CDR3 coding sequence is TGTGCCAGCGGACGAGGACAGGGCGGTATATACACTGAAGCTTTCTTT.

V gene TRBV2 combines with J gene TRBJ2-2, with TRBD2 matching 11 bases. This CDR3 region has 15 residues. The V gene's germline CDR1 is SNHLY and CDR2 FYNNEI. Losses at the gene ends were 6 bases for V and 4 bases for J; bases not matched to a gene: 4. The CDR3 coding sequence is TGTGCCAGCAGCCCCCTAGCGGGAGGCACCGGGGAGCTGTTTTTT. As protein: CASSPLAGGTGELFF.

This chain connects TRBV6-4 to TRBJ2-1; weak D call: TRBD2 (6 bases). The CDR3 is 15 amino acids. Germline CDR1 MRHNA, CDR2 SNTAGT. V lost 2 bases to trimming and J lost 0 bases, with 8 bases between them. CDR3 nucleotide sequence: TGTGCCAGCAGTGACGGGGGGAGCTCCTACAATGAGCAGTTCTTC. It translates to CASSDGGSSYNEQFF.

J is TRBJ2-1 and V is TRBV19, with 8 bases aligning to TRBD1. The CDR3 consists of 15 residues. V lost 3 bases to trimming and J lost 4 bases; unmatched junction nucleotides: 5. The germline gives CDR1 LNHDA, CDR2 SQIVND (reference sequence). This chain's CDR3 is CASSIQGAGYNEQFF. CDR3 DNA: TGTGCCAGTAGTATCCAGGGGGCGGGGTACAATGAGCAGTTCTTC.

The chain combines TRBV9 with TRBJ2-1, with 9 bases aligning to TRBD2. The CDR3 covers 16 residues. From germline, CDR1 is SGDLS and CDR2 YYNGEE. V gave up 3 bases and J gave up 2 bases; unmatched junction bases: 6. The CDR3 coding sequence is TGTGCCAGCAGCGGATATAGCGGGAGCGCCTACAATGAGCAGTTCTTC. Amino acids: CASSGYSGSAYNEQFF.

The rearrangement uses TRBV5-1 and TRBJ1-2, with 9 positions matching TRBD1. Germline V gene data show CDR1 as SGHRS and CDR2 as YFSETQ. This CDR3 region has 14 residues. V was clipped by 4 bases and J by 8 bases; unmatched bases: 9. The CDR3 region has the DNA TGCGCCAGCAGCCCTAAACCCGGGACAGGGGGCTACACCTTC. Its protein product is CASSPKPGTGGYTF.

This clone was counted a single time. The rearrangement uses TRBV27 and TRBJ1-4, with a possible D match to TRBD1 (5 bases). The CDR3 covers 13 residues. Germline CDR1 reads MNHEY; CDR2 reads SMNVEV (reference sequence). Trimming stripped 7 bases from V and 5 bases from J, with 11 bases between. For the CDR3, the DNA is TGTGCCAGCATGCGGCAGGGAAATGAAAAACTGTTTTTT. Its translation is CASMRQGNEKLFF.

On this clone: Other nucleotide sequences from this sample produce the same CDR3. This sequence joins TRBV6-1 and TRBJ1-5; no clear D gene. CDR3 length: 12 amino acids. CDR1 and CDR2 from the germline V gene are MNHNS and SASEGT. Trimming took 2 bases from V and 5 from J, leaving 4 bases between them. The CDR3 DNA follows: TGTGCCAGCAGTGAACCGTATCAGCCCCAGCATTTT. This translates into CASSEPYQPQHF.

The rearrangement links TRBV29-1 to TRBJ1-2; D is unresolved. Trimming stripped 4 bases from V and 5 bases from J, with 14 bases between. CDR1 SQVTM and CDR2 ANQGSEA come from the germline V gene. The CDR3 is 13 amino acids. CDR3: CSVASGSQYGYTF. CDR3 sequence (DNA): TGCAGCGTTGCCTCCGGCTCACAGTATGGCTACACCTTC.

The rearrangement uses TRBV6-5 and TRBJ1-2, with D perhaps TRBD1 (6 bases). The CDR3 runs to 16 residues. With 2 bases removed from V and 8 bases from J, the gap between germline ends came to 21 bases. CDR1 is MNHEY and CDR2 is SVGAGI in the germline V gene. The DNA of the CDR3 is TGTGCCAGCAGTTACCTCAACGGGGGGCAAGGTGAGGGCTACACCTTC. Its translation: CASSYLNGGQGEGYTF.